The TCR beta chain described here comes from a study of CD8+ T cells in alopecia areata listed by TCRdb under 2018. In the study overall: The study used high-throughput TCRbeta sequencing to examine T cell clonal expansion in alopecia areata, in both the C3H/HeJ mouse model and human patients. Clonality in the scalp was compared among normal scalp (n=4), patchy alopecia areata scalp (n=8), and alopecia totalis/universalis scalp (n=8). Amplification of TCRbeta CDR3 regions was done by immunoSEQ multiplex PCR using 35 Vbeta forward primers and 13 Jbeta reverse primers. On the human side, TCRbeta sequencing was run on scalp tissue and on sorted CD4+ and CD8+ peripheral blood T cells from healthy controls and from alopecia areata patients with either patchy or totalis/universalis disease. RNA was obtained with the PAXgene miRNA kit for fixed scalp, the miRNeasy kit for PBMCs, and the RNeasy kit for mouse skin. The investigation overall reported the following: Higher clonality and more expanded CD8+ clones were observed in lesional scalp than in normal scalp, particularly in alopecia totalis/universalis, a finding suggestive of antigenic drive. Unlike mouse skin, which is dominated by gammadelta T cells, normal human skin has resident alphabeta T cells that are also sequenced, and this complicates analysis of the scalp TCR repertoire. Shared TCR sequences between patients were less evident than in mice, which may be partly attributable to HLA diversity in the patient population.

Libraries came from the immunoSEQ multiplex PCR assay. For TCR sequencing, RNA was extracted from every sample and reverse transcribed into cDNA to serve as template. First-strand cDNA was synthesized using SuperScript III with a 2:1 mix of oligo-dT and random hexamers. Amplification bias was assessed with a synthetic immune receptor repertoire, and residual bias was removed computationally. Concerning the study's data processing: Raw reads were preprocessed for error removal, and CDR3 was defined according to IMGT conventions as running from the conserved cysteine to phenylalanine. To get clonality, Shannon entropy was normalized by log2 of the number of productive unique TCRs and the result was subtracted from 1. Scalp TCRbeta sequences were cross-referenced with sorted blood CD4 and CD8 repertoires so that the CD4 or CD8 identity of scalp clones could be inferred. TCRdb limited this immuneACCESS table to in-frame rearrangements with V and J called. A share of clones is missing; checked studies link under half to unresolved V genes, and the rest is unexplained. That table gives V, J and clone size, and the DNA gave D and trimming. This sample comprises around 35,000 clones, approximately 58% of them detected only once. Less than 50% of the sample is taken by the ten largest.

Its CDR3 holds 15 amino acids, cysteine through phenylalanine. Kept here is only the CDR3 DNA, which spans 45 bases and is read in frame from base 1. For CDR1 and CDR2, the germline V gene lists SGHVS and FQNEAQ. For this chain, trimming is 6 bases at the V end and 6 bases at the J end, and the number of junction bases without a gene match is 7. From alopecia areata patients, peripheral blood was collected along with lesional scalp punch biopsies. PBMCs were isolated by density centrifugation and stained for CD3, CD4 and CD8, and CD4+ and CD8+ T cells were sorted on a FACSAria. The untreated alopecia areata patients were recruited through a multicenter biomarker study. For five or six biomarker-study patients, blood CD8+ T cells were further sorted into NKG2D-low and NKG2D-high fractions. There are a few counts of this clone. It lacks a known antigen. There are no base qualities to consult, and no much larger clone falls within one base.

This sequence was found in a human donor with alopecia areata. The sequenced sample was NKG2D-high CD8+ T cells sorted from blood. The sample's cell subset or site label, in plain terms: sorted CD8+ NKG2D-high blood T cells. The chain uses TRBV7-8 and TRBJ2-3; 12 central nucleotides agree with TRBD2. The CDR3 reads CASRSSGGARDTQYF. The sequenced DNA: TGTGCCAGCAGATCTAGCGGGGGGGCCCGGGATACGCAGTATTTT.